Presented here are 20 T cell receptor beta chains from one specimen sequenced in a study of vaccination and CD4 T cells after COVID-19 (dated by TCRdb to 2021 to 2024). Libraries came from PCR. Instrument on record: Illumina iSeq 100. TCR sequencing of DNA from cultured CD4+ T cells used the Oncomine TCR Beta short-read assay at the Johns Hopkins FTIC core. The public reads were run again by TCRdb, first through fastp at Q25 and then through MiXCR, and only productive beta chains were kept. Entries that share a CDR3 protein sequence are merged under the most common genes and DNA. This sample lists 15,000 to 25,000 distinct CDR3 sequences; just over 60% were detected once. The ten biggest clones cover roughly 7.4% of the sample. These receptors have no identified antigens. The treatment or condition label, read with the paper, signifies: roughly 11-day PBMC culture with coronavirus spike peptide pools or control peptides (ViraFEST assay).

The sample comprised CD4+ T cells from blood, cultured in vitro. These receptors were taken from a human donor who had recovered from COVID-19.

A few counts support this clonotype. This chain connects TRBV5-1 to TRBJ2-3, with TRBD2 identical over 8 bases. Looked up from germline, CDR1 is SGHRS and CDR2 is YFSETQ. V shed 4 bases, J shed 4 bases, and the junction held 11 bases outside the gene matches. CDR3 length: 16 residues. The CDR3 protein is CASSRLVAGGADTQYF. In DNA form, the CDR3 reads TGCGCCAGCAGCCGCCTGGTGGCGGGAGGAGCAGATACGCAGTATTTT.

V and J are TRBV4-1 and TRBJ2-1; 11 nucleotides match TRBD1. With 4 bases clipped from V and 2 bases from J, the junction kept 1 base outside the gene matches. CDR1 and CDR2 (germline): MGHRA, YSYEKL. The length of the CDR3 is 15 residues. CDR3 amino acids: CASSPGQGAYNEQFF. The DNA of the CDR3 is TGCGCCAGCAGCCCGGGACAGGGGGCCTACAATGAGCAGTTCTTC.

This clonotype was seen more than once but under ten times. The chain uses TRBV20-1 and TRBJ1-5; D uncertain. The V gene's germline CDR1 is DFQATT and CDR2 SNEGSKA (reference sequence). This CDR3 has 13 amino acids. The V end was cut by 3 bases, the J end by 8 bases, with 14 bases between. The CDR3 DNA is TGCAGTGCTAGTTTCGGGCCCGGGAAGCCCCAGCATTTT. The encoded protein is CSASFGPGKPQHF.

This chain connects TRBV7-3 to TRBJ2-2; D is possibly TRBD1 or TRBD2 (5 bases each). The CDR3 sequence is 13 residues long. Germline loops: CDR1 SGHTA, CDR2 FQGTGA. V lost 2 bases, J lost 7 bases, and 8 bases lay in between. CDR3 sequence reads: CASSLGGGGELFF. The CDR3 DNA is TGTGCCAGCAGCTTAGGGGGTGGCGGGGAGCTGTTTTTT.

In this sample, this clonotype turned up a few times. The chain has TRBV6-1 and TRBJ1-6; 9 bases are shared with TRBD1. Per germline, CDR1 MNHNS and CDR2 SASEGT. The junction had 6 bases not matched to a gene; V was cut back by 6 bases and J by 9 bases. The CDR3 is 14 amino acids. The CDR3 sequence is CASRDRDRVSPLHF. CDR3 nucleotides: TGTGCCAGCAGGGACCGGGACAGGGTTTCACCCCTCCACTTT.

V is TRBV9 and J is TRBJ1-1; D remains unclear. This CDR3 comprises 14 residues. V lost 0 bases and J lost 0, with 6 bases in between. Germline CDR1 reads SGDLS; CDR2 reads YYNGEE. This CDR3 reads CASSVAALNTEAFF. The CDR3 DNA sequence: TGTGCCAGCAGCGTAGCAGCCTTGAACACTGAAGCTTTCTTT.

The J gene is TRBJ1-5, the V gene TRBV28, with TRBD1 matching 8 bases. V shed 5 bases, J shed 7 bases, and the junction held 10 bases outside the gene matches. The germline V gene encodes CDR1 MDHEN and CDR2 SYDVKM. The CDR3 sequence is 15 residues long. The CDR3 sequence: CASSLIRGPKQPQHF. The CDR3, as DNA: TGTGCCAGCAGTCTTATCAGGGGGCCGAAGCAGCCCCAGCATTTT.

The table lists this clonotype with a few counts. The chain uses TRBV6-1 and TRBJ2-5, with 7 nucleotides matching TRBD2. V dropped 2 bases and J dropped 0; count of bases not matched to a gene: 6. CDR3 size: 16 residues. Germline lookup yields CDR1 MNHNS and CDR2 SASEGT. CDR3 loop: CASSESVSGYQETQYF. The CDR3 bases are TGTGCCAGCAGTGAAAGCGTTAGCGGGTACCAAGAGACCCAGTACTTC.

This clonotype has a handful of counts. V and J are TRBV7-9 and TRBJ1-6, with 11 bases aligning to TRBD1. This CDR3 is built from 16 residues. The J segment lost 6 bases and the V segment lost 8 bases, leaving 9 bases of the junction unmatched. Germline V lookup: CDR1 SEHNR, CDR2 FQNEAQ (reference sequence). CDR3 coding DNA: TGTGCCAGCGCCACCTCAGGGACAGGGGGTAATTCACCCCTCCACTTT. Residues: CASATSGTGGNSPLHF.

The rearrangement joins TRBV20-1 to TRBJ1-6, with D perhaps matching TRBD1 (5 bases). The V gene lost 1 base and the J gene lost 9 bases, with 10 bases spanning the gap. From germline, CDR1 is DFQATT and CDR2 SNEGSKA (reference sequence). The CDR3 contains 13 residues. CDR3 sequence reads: CSARGRDLSPLHF. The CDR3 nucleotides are TGCAGTGCTAGAGGGAGGGACCTTTCACCCCTCCACTTT.

The CDR3 protein is CASADRGGNQPQHF. The CDR3, as DNA: TGTGCCAGTGCCGACAGGGGTGGCAATCAGCCCCAGCATTTT. The chain links TRBV19 to TRBJ1-5; the match to TRBD1 covers 8 bases. The CDR3 runs 14 residues. CDR1 is LNHDA and CDR2 is SQIVND in the germline V gene (reference sequence). After removal of 8 bases from V and 2 bases from J, the junction contained 5 bases not matched to a gene.

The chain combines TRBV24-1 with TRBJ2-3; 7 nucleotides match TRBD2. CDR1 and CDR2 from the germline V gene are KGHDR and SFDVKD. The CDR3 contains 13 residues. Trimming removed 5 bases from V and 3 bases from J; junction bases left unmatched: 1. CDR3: CATSGEGTDTQYF. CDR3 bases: TGTGCCACCAGTGGGGAGGGGACAGATACGCAGTATTTT.

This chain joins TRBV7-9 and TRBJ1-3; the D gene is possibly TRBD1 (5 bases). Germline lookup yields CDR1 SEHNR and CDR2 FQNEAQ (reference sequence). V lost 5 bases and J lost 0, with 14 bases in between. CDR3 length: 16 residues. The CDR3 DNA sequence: TGTGCCAGCAGCCGACCTCCAGGGATCTCTGGAAACACCATATATTTT. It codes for CASSRPPGISGNTIYF. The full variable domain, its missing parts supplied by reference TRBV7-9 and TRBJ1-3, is DTGVSQNPRHKITKRGQNVTFRCDPISEHNRLYWYRQTLGQGPEFLTYFQNEAQLEKSRLLSDRFSAERPKGSFSTLEIQRTEQGDSAMYLCASSRPPGISGNTIYFGEGSWLTVV.

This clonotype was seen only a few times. CDR3 region: CASSLGLAGVDTQYF. The CDR3 region has the DNA TGTGCCAGCAGTTTGGGACTAGCGGGAGTAGATACGCAGTATTTT. This rearrangement joins TRBV27 to TRBJ2-3; 14 bases map to TRBD2. The V and J ends lost 3 bases and 5 bases, in that order; junction bases with no gene match: 1. This CDR3 comprises 15 residues. Germline V gene data show CDR1 as MNHEY and CDR2 as SMNVEV (reference sequence).

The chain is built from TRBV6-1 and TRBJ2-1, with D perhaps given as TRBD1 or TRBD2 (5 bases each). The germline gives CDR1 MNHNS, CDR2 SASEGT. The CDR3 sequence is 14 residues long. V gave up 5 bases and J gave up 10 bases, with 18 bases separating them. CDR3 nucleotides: TGTGCCAGCAGTATCCCGGGGCCCGCATCCGAGCAGTTCTTC. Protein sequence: CASSIPGPASEQFF.

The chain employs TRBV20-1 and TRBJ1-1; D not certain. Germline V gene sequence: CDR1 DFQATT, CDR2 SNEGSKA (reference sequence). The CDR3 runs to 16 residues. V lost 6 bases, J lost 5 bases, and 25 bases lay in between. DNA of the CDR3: TGCAGTGCGAGACCCGAGGAAGGGATAGTCGATACTGAAGCTTTCTTT. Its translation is CSARPEEGIVDTEAFF.

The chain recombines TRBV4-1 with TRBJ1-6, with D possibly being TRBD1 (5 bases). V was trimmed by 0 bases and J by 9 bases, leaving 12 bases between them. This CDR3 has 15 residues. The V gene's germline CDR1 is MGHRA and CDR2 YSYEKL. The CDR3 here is CASSQEAGLVSPLHF. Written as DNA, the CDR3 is TGCGCCAGCAGCCAAGAGGCAGGGTTGGTTTCACCCCTCCACTTT.

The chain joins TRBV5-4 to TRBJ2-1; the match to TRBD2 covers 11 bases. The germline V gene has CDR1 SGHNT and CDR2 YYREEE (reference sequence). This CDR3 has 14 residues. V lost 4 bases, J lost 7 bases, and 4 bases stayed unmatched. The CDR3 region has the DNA TGTGCCAGCAGCGAGGGACTAGCGGTGAATGAGCAGTTCTTC. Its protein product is CASSEGLAVNEQFF.

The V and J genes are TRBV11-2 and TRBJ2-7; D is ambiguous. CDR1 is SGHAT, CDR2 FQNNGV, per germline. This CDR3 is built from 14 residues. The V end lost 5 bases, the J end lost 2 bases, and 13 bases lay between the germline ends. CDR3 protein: CASSPGFSTYEQYF. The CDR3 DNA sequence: TGTGCCAGCAGCCCAGGATTTTCGACCTACGAGCAGTACTTC.

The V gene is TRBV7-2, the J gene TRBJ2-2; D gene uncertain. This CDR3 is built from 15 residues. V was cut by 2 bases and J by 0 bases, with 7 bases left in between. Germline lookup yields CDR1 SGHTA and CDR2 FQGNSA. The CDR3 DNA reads TGTGCCAGCAGCTTATACACCGCGAACACCGGGGAGCTGTTTTTT. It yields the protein CASSLYTANTGELFF.